This T cell receptor beta chain was sequenced for a study of blood T cell repertoires in COVID-19 (dated by TCRdb to the early 2020s). With respect to the entire study: Samples covering the acute and convalescent phases of COVID-19 were provided by collaborators in the United States, Italy and Spain. HLA class I and class II types, where available, came from metadata supplied by the sample provider rather than from assay-based typing. Samples were obtained from the ongoing ImmuneRACE study (first 160 participants) and from over 1,000 subjects provided by 6 global collaborators. The prospective study material was composed of cDNA or gDNA derived from T cells, B-cell-depleted T cells, or PBMCs. The dataset comprised deeply sampled blood TCRbeta repertoires from subjects exposed to, actively infected with, or recovered from COVID-19. A de-identified subject ID, COVID-19 status, age in years and sex were almost always included in the sample metadata. A freely available public database, intended as a resource for researchers studying the immune response to SARS-CoV-2, is where the repertoires were released. The paper as a whole reports these results and caveats: Clinical and demographic metadata were provided uncurated, with the amount varying by source and participant.

Each collaborating institution followed its own protocols to collect whole blood in K2EDTA tubes. For TCRbeta analysis, collaborator samples were shipped as frozen whole blood, as isolated PBMCs, or as DNA extracted from either sample type. Concerning this clone: Its antigen remains unidentified. Base qualities are not at hand, and no much larger clone is one base apart.

The immunoSEQ Assay, a bias-controlled multiplex PCR, was used to amplify TCRbeta CDR3 regions from genomic DNA. In the source study's methods: The number of nucleated cells in each sample was estimated from the amplification of reference gene primers within the assay. To quantify the absolute abundance of each unique TCRbeta CDR3 rearrangement, sequence reads were collapsed and filtered. For each sample, productive Simpson clonality was calculated as the square root of Simpson's diversity index across productive rearrangements. The immuneACCESS repertoire file appears here via TCRdb, limited to in-frame rearrangements. These files lack a portion of the clones; in checked studies, under half of the deficit traces to unresolved V genes, and the cause of the others is not known. For V, J and clone size, that table is used; D and trimming come from the DNA. In this sample the table shows tens of thousands of clones, 77% of which occur a single time. 32% of the sample belongs to the ten largest clones.

V was cut back by 2 bases and J by 9 bases, leaving a gap of 14 bases between them. CDR1 and CDR2 were assigned from the germline V gene (reference sequence) as MNHEY and SMNVEV. The CDR3 sequence holds 14 residues, the cysteine and phenylalanine included. Only the CDR3 region is kept as DNA, spanning 42 bases read in frame from base 1. The sequence joins TRBV27 to TRBJ1-3; TRBD1 is a weak D gene call, 5 bases matching. Input material: peripheral blood. The sequence was obtained from a human donor in a cohort sampled during active COVID-19. The DNA sequence follows: TGTGCCAGCAGTTTACTAGGGACCGGGGGCACCATATATTTT. Its amino acids are CASSLLGTGGTIYF.